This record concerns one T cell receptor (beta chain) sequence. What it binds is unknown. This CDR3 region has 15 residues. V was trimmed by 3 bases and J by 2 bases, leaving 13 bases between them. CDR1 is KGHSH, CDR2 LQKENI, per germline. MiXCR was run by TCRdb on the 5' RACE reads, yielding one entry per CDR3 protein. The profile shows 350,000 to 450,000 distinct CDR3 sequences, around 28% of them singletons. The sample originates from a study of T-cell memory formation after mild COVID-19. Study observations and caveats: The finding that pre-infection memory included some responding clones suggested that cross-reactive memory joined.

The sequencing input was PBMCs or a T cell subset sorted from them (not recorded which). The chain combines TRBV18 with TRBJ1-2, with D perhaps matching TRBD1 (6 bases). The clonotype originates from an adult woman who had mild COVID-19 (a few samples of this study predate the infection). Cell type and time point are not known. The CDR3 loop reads CASSPGASRNYGYTF. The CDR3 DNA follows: TGTGCCAGCTCACCGGGGGCTAGTAGGAACTATGGCTACACCTTC. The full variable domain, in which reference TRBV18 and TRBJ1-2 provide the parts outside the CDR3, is NAGVMQNPRHLVRRRGQEARLRCSPMKGHSHVYWYRQLPEEGLKFMVYLQKENIIDESGMPKERFSAEFPKEGPSILRIQQVVRGDSAAYFCASSPGASRNYGYTFGSGTRLTVV.